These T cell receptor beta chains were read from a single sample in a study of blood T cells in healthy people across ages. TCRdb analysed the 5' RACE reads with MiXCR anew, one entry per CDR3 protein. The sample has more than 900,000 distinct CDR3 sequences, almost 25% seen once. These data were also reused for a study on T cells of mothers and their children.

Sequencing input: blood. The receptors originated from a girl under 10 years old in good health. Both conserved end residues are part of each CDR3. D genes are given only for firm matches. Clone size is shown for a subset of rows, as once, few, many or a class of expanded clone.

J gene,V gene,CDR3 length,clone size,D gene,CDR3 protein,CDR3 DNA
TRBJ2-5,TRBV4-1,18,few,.,CASSQEGPGGVPAETQYF,TGCGCCAGCAGCCAAGAGGGCCCCGGCGGCGTCCCGGCGGAGACCCAGTACTTC
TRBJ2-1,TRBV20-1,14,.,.,CSARKGSAYNEQFF,TGCAGTGCTAGAAAAGGGAGCGCCTACAATGAGCAGTTCTTC
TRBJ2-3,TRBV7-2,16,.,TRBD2,CASSSRTSGYTDTQYF,TGTGCCAGCAGCTCCCGGACTAGCGGGTACACAGATACGCAGTACTTT
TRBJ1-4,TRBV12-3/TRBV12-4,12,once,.,CASSLNGQLLFF,TGTGCCAGCAGTCTCAACGGACAGCTACTGTTTTTT
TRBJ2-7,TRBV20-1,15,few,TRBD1,CSARSKGAIRYEQYF,TGCAGTGCTAGATCAAAGGGGGCCATCCGCTACGAGCAGTACTTC
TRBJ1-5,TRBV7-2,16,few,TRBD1,CASSHTTGGSVQPQHF,TGTGCCAGCAGCCATACGACAGGGGGCTCGGTTCAGCCCCAGCATTTT
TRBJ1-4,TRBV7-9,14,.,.,CASSLASAREKLFF,TGTGCCAGCAGCTTAGCGTCAGCGCGGGAAAAACTGTTTTTT
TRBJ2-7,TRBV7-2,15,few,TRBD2,CASSSRTSGTYEQYF,TGTGCCAGCAGCTCCCGGACTAGCGGGACCTACGAGCAGTACTTC
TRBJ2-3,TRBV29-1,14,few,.,CSAPTGPDTDTQYF,TGCAGCGCTCCGACCGGACCCGACACAGATACGCAGTATTTT
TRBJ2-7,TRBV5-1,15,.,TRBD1,CASSLTGTGSLEQYF,TGCGCCAGCAGCCTAACCGGGACAGGGTCCCTCGAGCAGTACTTC
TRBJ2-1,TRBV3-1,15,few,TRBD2,CASSHGGSTPNEQFF,TGTGCCAGCAGCCACGGCGGGAGCACTCCCAATGAGCAGTTCTTC
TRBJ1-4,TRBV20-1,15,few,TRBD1,CSARDGTGVLEKLFF,TGCAGTGCTAGAGATGGGACAGGGGTTTTGGAAAAACTGTTTTTT
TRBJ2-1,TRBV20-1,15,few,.,CSASLPWSSYNEQFF,TGCAGTGCTAGCCTCCCCTGGAGCTCCTACAATGAGCAGTTCTTC
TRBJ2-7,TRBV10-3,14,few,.,CAISAGPISPEQYF,TGTGCCATCAGTGCGGGCCCTATCTCCCCCGAGCAGTACTTC
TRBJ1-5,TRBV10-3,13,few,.,CAIREGREQPQHF,TGTGCCATCAGAGAGGGGAGGGAACAGCCCCAGCATTTT
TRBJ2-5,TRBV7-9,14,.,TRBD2,CASSWIAGDGTQYF,TGTGCCAGCAGCTGGATAGCGGGGGACGGGACCCAGTACTTC
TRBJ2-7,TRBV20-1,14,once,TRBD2,CSATSGTSSYEQYF,TGCAGTGCAACCTCCGGGACTAGCTCATACGAGCAGTACTTC
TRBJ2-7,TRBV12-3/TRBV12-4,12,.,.,CASRDWLSEQYF,TGTGCCAGCCGGGACTGGCTAAGCGAGCAGTACTTC
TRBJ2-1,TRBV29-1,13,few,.,CSAFSDSPNEQFF,TGCAGCGCCTTTTCCGACAGTCCCAATGAGCAGTTCTTC
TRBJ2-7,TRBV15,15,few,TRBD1,CATSRTTGDSYEQYF,TGTGCCACCAGCAGAACCACAGGGGACTCCTACGAGCAGTACTTC
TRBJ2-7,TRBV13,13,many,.,CASSPAGTYEQYF,TGTGCCAGCAGCCCAGCGGGTACCTACGAGCAGTACTTC
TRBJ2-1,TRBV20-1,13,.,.,CSARRPPYNEQFF,TGCAGTGCTAGACGTCCACCTTACAATGAGCAGTTCTTC
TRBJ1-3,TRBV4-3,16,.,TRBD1,CASSPDRTGAGNTIYF,TGCGCCAGCAGCCCAGACCGAACAGGGGCCGGAAACACCATATATTTT
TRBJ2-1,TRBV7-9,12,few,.,CASSLQNNEQFF,TGTGCCAGCAGCCTGCAGAACAATGAGCAGTTCTTC
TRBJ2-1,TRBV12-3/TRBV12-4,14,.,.,CASRLEGLDNEQFF,TGTGCCAGCAGATTGGAGGGGTTAGACAATGAGCAGTTCTTC
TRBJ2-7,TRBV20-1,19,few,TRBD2,CSARDFRASGRESSYEQYF,TGCAGTGCTAGAGATTTCCGGGCTAGCGGGAGGGAGAGCTCCTACGAGCAGTACTTC
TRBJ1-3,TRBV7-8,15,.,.,CASSLVGRTGNTIYF,TGTGCCAGCAGCTTAGTGGGGAGGACTGGAAACACCATATATTTT
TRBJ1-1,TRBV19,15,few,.,CASSFIGQHNTEAFF,TGTGCCAGTAGTTTTATAGGACAGCATAACACTGAAGCTTTCTTT